One and the same sample provided the 5 T cell receptor beta chains below, sequenced in a study of cytomegalovirus exposure and HLA in healthy donors. The data were produced by immunoSEQ multiplex PCR, yet TCRdb's version contains in-frame clones alone and is incomplete. The data contain 57,000 or so clones, 91% of them singletons. The sample consisted of PBMCs. These receptors were obtained from a woman in her twenties or thirties in good health and CMV-seronegative.

The gene calls are TRBV30 and TRBJ2-1, with TRBD2 matching over 7 bases. CDR3 size: 12 residues. The germline gives CDR1 GTSNPN, CDR2 SVGIG (reference sequence). The V and J ends lost 3 bases and 4 bases, in that order; junction bases with no gene match: 0. CDR3 nucleotide sequence: TGTGCCTGGAGCGGGGGGTACAATGAGCAGTTCTTC. It codes for CAWSGGYNEQFF.

The chain employs TRBV10-3 and TRBJ1-1; D is uncertain. The CDR3 is 13 residues long. Trimming removed 11 bases at V and 1 base at J, with 14 bases between. Per germline, CDR1 ENHRY and CDR2 SYGVKD. The CDR3 loop is CAVRRTANTEAFF. The CDR3 nucleotides read TGTGCCGTCCGGAGGACCGCGAACACTGAAGCTTTCTTT.

The chain recombines TRBV5-4 with TRBJ2-1; D gene uncertain. The germline gives CDR1 SGHNT, CDR2 YYREEE (reference sequence). The CDR3 is 11 residues long. Trimming removed 0 bases at V and 11 bases at J, with 6 bases between. The CDR3 region has the DNA TGTGCCAGCAGCTTGGCCTCTAAGCAGTTCTTC. Its protein product is CASSLASKQFF.

This chain uses TRBV11-2 with TRBJ1-4; TRBD1 matches at 7 bases. The CDR3 spans 15 residues. V was clipped by 1 base and J by 5 bases; unmatched bases: 4. The germline V gene has CDR1 SGHAT and CDR2 FQNNGV. This chain's CDR3 is CASSLVSRGNEKLFF. The CDR3 DNA sequence: TGTGCCAGCAGCTTAGTGTCCAGGGGGAATGAAAAACTGTTTTTT.

This clone was seen once. V is TRBV5-4 and J is TRBJ2-1; TRBD2 aligns across 11 bases. The CDR3 sequence is 16 residues long. V lost 3 bases to trimming and J lost 0 bases; unmatched junction nucleotides: 2. Germline CDR1 reads SGHNT; CDR2 reads YYREEE (reference sequence). CDR3 DNA sequence: TGTGCCAGCAGCTACCTAGCGGGAGGCTCCTACAATGAGCAGTTCTTC. Its translation: CASSYLAGGSYNEQFF.